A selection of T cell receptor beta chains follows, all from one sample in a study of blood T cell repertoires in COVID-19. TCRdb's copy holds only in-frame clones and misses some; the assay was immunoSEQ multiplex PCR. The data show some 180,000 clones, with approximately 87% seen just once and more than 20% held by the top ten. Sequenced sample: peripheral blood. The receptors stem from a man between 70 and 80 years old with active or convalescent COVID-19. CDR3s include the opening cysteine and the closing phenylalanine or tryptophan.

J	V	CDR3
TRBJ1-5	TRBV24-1	CATSDRDRNQPQHF
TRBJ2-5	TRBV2	CASSEGRERETQYF
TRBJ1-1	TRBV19	CASSMGRGVGGAFF
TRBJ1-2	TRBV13	CASSSRTVIYGYTF
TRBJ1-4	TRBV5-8	CASSLGPQRKLFF
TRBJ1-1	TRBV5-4	CASSFGRTWGGAFF
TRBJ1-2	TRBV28	CASSLISAGQQGGYTF
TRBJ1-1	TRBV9	CASSGHRGQSEAFF
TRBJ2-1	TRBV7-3	CASSRSRNSNNEQFF
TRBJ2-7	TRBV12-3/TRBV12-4	CASLGQGNHEQYF
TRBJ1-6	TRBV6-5	CASRRQGSVLPLHF
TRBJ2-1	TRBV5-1	CASSLGLAGNNEQFF
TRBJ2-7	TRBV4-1	CASSPNMPEEQYF
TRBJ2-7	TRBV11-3	CASSPGQALTYEQYF
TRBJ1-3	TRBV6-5	CASSLQGISGNTIYF
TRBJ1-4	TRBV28	CASSRQREKLFF
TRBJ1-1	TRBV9	CASSVQGVFAEAFF
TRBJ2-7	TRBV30	CAWGGLGRGVNEQYF
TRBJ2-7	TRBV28	CASKRMGYEQYF
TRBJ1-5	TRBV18	CASSPYSNQPQHF
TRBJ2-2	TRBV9	CASSVAGTSNTGELFF
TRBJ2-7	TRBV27	CASSWDRVREQYF
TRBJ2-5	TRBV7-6	CASSSYVRGRSETQYF
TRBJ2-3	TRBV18	CASSSQGSSDTQYF
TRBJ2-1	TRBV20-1	CSASSGYNEQFF
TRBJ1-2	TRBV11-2	CASSSGGRSGSGYTF
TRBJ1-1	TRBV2	CASTAETEAFF
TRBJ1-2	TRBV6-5	CASRTPQGVPAYTF
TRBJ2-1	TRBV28	CASSLGGSGSYNEQFF
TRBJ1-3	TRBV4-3	CASSPSWGGAGGNTIYF
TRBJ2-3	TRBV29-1	CSVVSPVAQYF
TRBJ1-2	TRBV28	CASSTGGAYGYTF
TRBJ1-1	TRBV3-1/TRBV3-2	CASSQLDRPEAFF
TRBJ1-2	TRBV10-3	CAISIEDHYGYTF
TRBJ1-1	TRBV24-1	CATRADRGRRKGEAFF
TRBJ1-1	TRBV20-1	CSASGTGRMNTEAFF
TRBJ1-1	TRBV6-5	CASSFGQINTEAFF
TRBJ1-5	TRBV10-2	CASSESGGLPQHF
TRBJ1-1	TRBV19	CASSIRRRGTEAFF
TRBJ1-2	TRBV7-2	CASSFQGSNYGYTF
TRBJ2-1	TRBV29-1	CSVEGGTVSYNEQFF
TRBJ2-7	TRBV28	CASSLWGQYWGQYF
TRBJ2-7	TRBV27	CASSSPGQAYEQYF
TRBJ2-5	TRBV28	CASSLGVGPHQETQYF
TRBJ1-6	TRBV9	CASSVGDRAYNSPLHF
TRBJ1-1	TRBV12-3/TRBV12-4	CASSPQKNTEAFF
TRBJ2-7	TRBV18	CASSPSPTTYEQYF
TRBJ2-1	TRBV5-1	CASSRGAGTPHNEQFF
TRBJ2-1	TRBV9	CASSPGPGGVEQFF